This is a list of T cell receptor beta chains from one sample in a study of shared clonotypes between healthy human individuals. Some clones are missing from TCRdb's copy, which holds only in-frame ones; the method was immunoSEQ multiplex PCR. This sample has 2 million to 3 million clones, with more than 85% found just once. Material for sequencing was naive CD4+ T cells from PBMCs. These receptors all come from a man between 18 and 29 years old in good health. Some clones in this sample may be carry-over from other donors' samples. The CDR3 runs from the conserved cysteine through the conserved F or W. A D gene is named only where the DNA matches it firmly. Some rows mark clone size as missing; the rest say once, few, many or name a class of expanded clone.

v_call,j_call,d_call,clone_size,cdr3_nt,cdr3_aa
TRBV10-3,TRBJ1-6,-,-,TGTGCCATCAGTGAGTCGTACGGCACTAATTCACCCCTCCACTTT,CAISESYGTNSPLHF
TRBV5-1,TRBJ1-1,-,-,TGCGCCAGCAGCTTGTTACAGGGGAACACTGAAGCTTTCTTT,CASSLLQGNTEAFF
TRBV27,TRBJ2-7,-,-,TGTGCCAGCAGTTCATCAGGGTCCTACGAGCAGTACTTC,CASSSSGSYEQYF
TRBV29-1,TRBJ2-7,-,-,TGCAGCGTAAGACACTCGTCTACCTACGAGCAGTACTTC,CSVRHSSTYEQYF
TRBV10-3,TRBJ2-7,-,-,TGTGCCATCAGTGAGCCCACCGCGCGGACTAAGCTCTCCTACGAGCAGTACTTC,CAISEPTARTKLSYEQYF
TRBV10-3,TRBJ2-1,TRBD2,-,TGTGCCATCACCCAGACTAGCGGGAGGTACAATGAGCAGTTCTTC,CAITQTSGRYNEQFF
TRBV7-3,TRBJ2-1,-,once,TGTGCCAGCAGCTTAACGACCGCTCGCGATGAGCAGTTCTTC,CASSLTTARDEQFF
TRBV28,TRBJ2-4,TRBD2,-,TGTGCCAGCAACTCTGTCGGGACTAGCGTAAACATTCAGTACTTC,CASNSVGTSVNIQYF
TRBV2,TRBJ2-1,TRBD2,-,TGTGCCAACGCCCGGGGACTAGGGAACAATGAGCAGTTCTTC,CANARGLGNNEQFF
TRBV6-6,TRBJ2-7,TRBD2,-,TGTGCCAGCAGGTTGCGGGAGGGTACCCACGAGCAGTACTTC,CASRLREGTHEQYF
TRBV5-6,TRBJ1-1,-,-,TGTGCCAGCAGCTGGGGACTGAACACTGAAGCTTTCTTT,CASSWGLNTEAFF
TRBV4-3,TRBJ2-7,-,once,TGCGCCAGCAGCCAGGATAGGGTGCGGGGCGAGCAGTACTTC,CASSQDRVRGEQYF
TRBV10-1,TRBJ2-5,TRBD2,-,TGCGCCAGCAGTGAGGCCGGGGGGGAGACCCAGTACTTC,CASSEAGGETQYF
TRBV6-5,TRBJ1-1,-,once,TGTGCCAGCAGTTCTTTAGGGGAAACGCAAGCTGAAGCTTTCTTT,CASSSLGETQAEAFF
TRBV5-6,TRBJ2-7,-,-,TGTGCCAGCAGCTGGTACAGAAGAGGCGGCGAGCAGTACTTC,CASSWYRRGGEQYF
TRBV14,TRBJ1-2,-,-,TGTGCCAGCAGCCAAGATCCATTAAACTATGGCTACACCTTC,CASSQDPLNYGYTF
TRBV7-2,TRBJ1-1,TRBD1,-,TGTGCCAGCAGCGACGGACAGGGGAACACTGAAGCTTTCTTT,CASSDGQGNTEAFF
TRBV7-6,TRBJ2-7,-,-,TGTGCCAGCAGCTTAGTCCCCCCAAGGGGGGTAAGCTCCTACGAGCAGTACTTC,CASSLVPPRGVSSYEQYF
TRBV30,TRBJ1-2,-,-,TGTGCCTGGAGCCCTGGGGGGTATGGCTACACCTTC,CAWSPGGYGYTF
TRBV7-9,TRBJ2-1,TRBD1,-,TGTGCCAGCAGCTTCCGGGACAGGGTTTATGAGCAGTTCTTC,CASSFRDRVYEQFF
TRBV9,TRBJ2-1,-,-,TGTGCCAGCAGCGTAGGGGCAGGCTCCTACAATGAGCAGTTCTTC,CASSVGAGSYNEQFF
TRBV27,TRBJ2-7,TRBD2,-,TGTGCCAGCAAACCGGGGCAAGGACTAGCGGGAATGATCCACGAGCAGTACTTC,CASKPGQGLAGMIHEQYF